This note documents a single TCR beta chain sequence. No antigen is known for it. This specimen comes from a study of T cell responses to AZD1222 COVID-19 vaccine. Whole-study context: Some second doses came at about 4 weeks and others at about 12 weeks; these were pooled.

The data were produced by immunoSEQ multiplex PCR, yet TCRdb's version contains in-frame clones alone and is incomplete. The data show approximately 180,000 clones, just over 85% seen once. After removal of 4 bases from V and 4 bases from J, the junction contained 9 bases not matched to a gene. Germline lookup yields CDR1 LGHNT and CDR2 FRNRAP. The CDR3 contains 15 residues. Study outcomes and limitations: The sample set comprised mostly white British donors with more females, and clonal diversity was possibly underestimated. The repertoires were collected only after the peak T cell response.

This specimen consisted of peripheral blood, obtained on day 0 of AZD1222 vaccination. The chain is built from TRBV12-5 and TRBJ1-2, with 7 bases aligning to TRBD1. The source is an adult in good health. CDR3 loop: CASGSSWDSIYGYTF. The CDR3 DNA follows: TGTGCTAGTGGTTCCTCTTGGGACAGTATCTATGGCTACACCTTC.